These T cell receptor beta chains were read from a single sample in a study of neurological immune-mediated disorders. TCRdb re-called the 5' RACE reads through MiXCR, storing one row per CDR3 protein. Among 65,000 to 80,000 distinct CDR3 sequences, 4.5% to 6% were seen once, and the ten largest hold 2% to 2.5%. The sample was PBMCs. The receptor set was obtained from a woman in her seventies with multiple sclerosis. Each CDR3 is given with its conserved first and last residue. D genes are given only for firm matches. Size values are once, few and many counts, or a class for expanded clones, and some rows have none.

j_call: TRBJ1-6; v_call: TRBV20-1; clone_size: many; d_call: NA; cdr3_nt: TGCAGTGCTAGTACAGGGACCAATTCACCCCTCCACTTT; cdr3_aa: CSASTGTNSPLHF
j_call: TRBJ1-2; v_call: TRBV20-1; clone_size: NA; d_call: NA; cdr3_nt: TGCAGTGCTACTTCGGGCCTCAACTATGGCTACACCTTC; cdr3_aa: CSATSGLNYGYTF
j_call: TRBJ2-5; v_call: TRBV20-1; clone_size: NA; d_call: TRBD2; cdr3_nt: TGCAGTGCTATGGGGACTAGCGTCGAGACCCAGTACTTC; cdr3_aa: CSAMGTSVETQYF
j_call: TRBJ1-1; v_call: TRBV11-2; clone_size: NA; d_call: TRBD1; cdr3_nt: TGTGCCAGCAGCTTACAAACCGGGACAGGGGGCACTGAAGCTTTCTTT; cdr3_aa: CASSLQTGTGGTEAFF
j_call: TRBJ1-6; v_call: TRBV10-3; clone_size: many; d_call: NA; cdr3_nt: TGTGCCATCAGTGGGACCGCGGATTCACCCCTCCACTTT; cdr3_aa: CAISGTADSPLHF
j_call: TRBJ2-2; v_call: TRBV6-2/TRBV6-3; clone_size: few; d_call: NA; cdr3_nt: TGTGCCAGCAGCCGCAGGAACACCGGGGAGCTGTTTTTT; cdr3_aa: CASSRRNTGELFF
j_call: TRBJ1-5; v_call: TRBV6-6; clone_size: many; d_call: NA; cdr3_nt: TGTGCCAGCAGCCAACAGCCGCCCTATCAGCCCCAGCATTTT; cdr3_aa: CASSQQPPYQPQHF
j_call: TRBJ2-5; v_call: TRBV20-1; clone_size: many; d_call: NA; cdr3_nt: TGCAGTGCTGCCGGGACCCGCGTAGGGACCCAGTACTTC; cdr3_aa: CSAAGTRVGTQYF
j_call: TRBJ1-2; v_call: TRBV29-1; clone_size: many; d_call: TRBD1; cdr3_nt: TGCAGCGTTGACTCAGAACAGGGGAACTATGGCTACACCTTC; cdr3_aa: CSVDSEQGNYGYTF
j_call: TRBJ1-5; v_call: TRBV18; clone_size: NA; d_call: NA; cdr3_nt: TGTGCCAGCTCAGAGGGGAACGGGGCCCAGCATTTT; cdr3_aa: CASSEGNGAQHF
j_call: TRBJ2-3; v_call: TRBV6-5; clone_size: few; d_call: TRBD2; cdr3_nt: TGTGCCAGCAGGGCGGGAGGGCTTACAGATACGCAGTATTTT; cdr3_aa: CASRAGGLTDTQYF
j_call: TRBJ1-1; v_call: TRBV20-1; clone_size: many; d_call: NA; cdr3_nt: TGCAGTGCTCTGGTCTGGAACACTGAAGCTTTCTTT; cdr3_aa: CSALVWNTEAFF
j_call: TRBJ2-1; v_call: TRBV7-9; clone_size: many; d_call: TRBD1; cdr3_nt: TGTGCCAGCAGCCACAAGGGACAGGGGGCTGGCAATGAGCAGTTCTTC; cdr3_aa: CASSHKGQGAGNEQFF
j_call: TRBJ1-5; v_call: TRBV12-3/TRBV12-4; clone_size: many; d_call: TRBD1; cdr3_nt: TGTGCCAGCAGCCTGGCCGGACAGGGGGTCCAGCCCCAGCATTTT; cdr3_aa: CASSLAGQGVQPQHF
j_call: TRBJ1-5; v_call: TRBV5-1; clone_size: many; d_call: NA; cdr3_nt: TGCGCCAGCAGCTTATCGGGGGATCAGCCCCAGCATTTT; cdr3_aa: CASSLSGDQPQHF
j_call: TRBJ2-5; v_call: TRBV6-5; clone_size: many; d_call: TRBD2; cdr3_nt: TGTGCCAGCAGGCACATTAGCGGGGGGACCCAAGAGACCCAGTACTTC; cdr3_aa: CASRHISGGTQETQYF
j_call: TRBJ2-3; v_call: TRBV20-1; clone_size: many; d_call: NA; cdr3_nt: TGCAGTGCCACAGACGCGCGGGGCACAGATACGCAGTATTTT; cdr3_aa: CSATDARGTDTQYF
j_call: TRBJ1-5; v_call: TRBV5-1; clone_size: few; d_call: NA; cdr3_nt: TGCGCCAGCAGCTTGGACGGGGGGCATGGTCAGCCCCAGCATTTT; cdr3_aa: CASSLDGGHGQPQHF
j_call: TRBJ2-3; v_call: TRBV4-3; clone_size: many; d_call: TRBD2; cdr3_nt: TGCGCCAGCAGCCGGGGGGCGAAGACTAGCGGGAGTTCAGATACGCAGTATTTT; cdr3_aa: CASSRGAKTSGSSDTQYF
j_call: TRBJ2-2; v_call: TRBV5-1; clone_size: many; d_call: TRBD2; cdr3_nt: TGCGCCAGCAGCTTGATCGGAGTAGCGGGAGGCGGAACCGGGGAGCTGTTTTTT; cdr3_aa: CASSLIGVAGGGTGELFF
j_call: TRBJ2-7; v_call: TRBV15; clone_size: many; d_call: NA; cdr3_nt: TGTGCCACCAGCAGAGATCACAGGGCCAACGAGCAGTACTTC; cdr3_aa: CATSRDHRANEQYF
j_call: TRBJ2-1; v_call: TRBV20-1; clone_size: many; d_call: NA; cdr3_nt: TGCAGTGCTAGAGTGAGGGGGAGGGGGACAAATGAGCAGTTCTTC; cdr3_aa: CSARVRGRGTNEQFF
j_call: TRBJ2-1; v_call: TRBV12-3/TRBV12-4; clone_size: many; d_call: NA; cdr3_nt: TGTGCCAGCACCCAAGGAGTGGGCAATGAGCAGTTCTTC; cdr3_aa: CASTQGVGNEQFF
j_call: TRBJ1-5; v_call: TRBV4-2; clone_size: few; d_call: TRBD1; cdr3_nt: TGTGCCAGCAGCCAAGACCCCTTTAGGGGGCTGGGCAATCAGCCCCAGCATTTT; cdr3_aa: CASSQDPFRGLGNQPQHF
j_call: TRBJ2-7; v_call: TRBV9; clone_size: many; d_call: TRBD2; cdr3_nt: TGTGCCAGCAGCGCCCTAGCGGGAGTCCCCTACGAGCAGTACTTC; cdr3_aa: CASSALAGVPYEQYF
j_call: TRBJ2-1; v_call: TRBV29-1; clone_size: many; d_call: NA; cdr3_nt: TGCAGCGTTGACACCCCGGAGGCCTACAATGAGCAGTTCTTC; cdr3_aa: CSVDTPEAYNEQFF
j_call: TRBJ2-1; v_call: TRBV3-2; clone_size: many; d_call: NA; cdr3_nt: TGTGCCAGCAGCCAAGCCCGGGTATACAATGAGCAGTTCTTC; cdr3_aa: CASSQARVYNEQFF
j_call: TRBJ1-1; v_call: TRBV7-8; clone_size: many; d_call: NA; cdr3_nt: TGTGCCAGCAGCCCCTCACAGCGCCCGGGTGAGAACACTGAAGCTTTCTTT; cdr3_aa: CASSPSQRPGENTEAFF
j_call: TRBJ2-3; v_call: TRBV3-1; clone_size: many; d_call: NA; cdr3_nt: TGTGCCAGCAGCCAGGGGGGTGCAGATACGCAGTATTTT; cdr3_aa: CASSQGGADTQYF
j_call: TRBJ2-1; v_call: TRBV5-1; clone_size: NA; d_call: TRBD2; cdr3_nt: TGCGCCAGCAGCTTGACCCCGGCTAGCGGGAGCGATGAGCAGTTCTTC; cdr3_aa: CASSLTPASGSDEQFF
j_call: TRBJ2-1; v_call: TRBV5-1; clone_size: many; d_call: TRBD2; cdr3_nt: TGCGCCAGCAGCCCCCCCCAACTAGCGGGAGGAGGCAATGAGCAGTTCTTC; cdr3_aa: CASSPPQLAGGGNEQFF
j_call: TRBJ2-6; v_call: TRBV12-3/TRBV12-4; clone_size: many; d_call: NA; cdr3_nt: TGTGCCAGCAGACACGGACAGAGCGTCCTGACTTTC; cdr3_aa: CASRHGQSVLTF
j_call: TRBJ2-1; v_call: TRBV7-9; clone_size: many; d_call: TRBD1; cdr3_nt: TGTGCCAGCAGCGATCCAGGCGGGACAGGGCCCTACAATGAGCAGTTCTTC; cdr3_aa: CASSDPGGTGPYNEQFF
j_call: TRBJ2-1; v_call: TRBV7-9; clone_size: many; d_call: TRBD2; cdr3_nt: TGTGCCAGCAGCCGACTAGCGGGAGGTGTCGGTGAGCAGTTCTTC; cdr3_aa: CASSRLAGGVGEQFF
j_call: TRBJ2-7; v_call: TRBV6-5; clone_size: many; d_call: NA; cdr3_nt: TGTGCCAGCACCCGATCGCGGCTAACCGGGGAGTCCGAGCAGTACTTC; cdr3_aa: CASTRSRLTGESEQYF